Reported below is one T cell receptor (beta chain). This specimen comes from a study of blood T cell repertoires in COVID-19. As for the study in general: The United States, Italy and Spain were the sources of the acute and convalescent COVID-19 samples. Sample material is recorded as cDNA or gDNA derived from T cells, B-cell-depleted T cells, or PBMCs.

Original handling: From reference gene primer amplification, estimates of nucleated cell counts were derived. Sequencing used immunoSEQ multiplex PCR; TCRdb keeps in-frame clones, though not all of them. The DNA was the basis for D and trimming; V, J and clone size are from that table. This table has a few hundred thousand clones, around four fifths appearing once. Input material: peripheral blood. This receptor was obtained from a man under 40 with active or convalescent COVID-19.

CDR3 sequence: CSVGPGQGTDTQYF. The CDR3 region has the DNA TGCAGCGTTGGCCCGGGACAGGGAACAGATACGCAGTATTTT. This chain connects TRBV29-1 to TRBJ2-3, with TRBD1 matching 9 bases. Germline V gene lookup returns CDR1 SQVTM and CDR2 ANQGSEA. V trimming: 4 bases; J trimming: 3 bases; junction bases outside the gene matches: 5. The CDR3 runs to 14 residues.